This T cell receptor beta chain was captured by sequencing in a study of T cells after yellow fever vaccination. On this clonotype itself: Its specificity is not known.

Trimming removed 6 bases at V and 4 bases at J, with 13 bases between. CDR1 SGHRS and CDR2 YFSETQ come from the germline V gene. This CDR3 region has 14 residues. TCRdb reprocessed the 5' RACE reads with MiXCR, giving one entry per CDR3 protein. In the table there are about 340,000 distinct CDR3 sequences, 3.5% to 4.5% of which are singletons. Study results and limitations: Contaminants from the bulk population, in the form of abundant clonotypes, could be found in FACS-sorted repertoires. Re-detected after boosting: most primary clones, 96% of CD4 and about 90% of CD8. Clonotypes found in both CD4 and CD8 compartments made up a small share.

This chain connects TRBV5-1 to TRBJ2-2; maybe TRBD1 (5 bases). The clonotype comes from a man between 18 and 29 years old who received the YFV17D yellow fever vaccine. The sample here was PBMCs, taken 5 days after the yellow fever booster vaccination. CDR3 sequence reads: CASKGADGTGELFF. In DNA form, the CDR3 reads TGCGCCAGCAAAGGGGCGGACGGCACCGGGGAGCTGTTTTTT.